This T cell receptor beta chain was sequenced during a study of cytomegalovirus exposure and HLA in healthy donors. Findings and limits, study-wide: As immune exposure information, only CMV serostatus was available. For cytomegalovirus status, the classifier reportedly gave diagnoses with high specificity and sensitivity. Researchers reportedly found TCR beta sequences accurately predicted most subjects' HLA-A and HLA-B alleles.

Primers included in the PCR were 60 Vbeta and 13 Jbeta primers. Sequencing was performed with immunoSEQ multiplex PCR; in TCRdb, only in-frame clones are kept and a portion is missing. The table shows about 82,000 clones, with approximately 74% occurring only once. A remark on this clone: The antigen is unknown.

V was clipped by 6 bases and J by 0 bases, with 8 bases between them. Germline V gene lookup returns CDR1 MDHEN and CDR2 SYDVKM. This CDR3 comprises 13 residues. The sample was PBMCs. V gene TRBV28 combines with J gene TRBJ1-1; no definite D call. This receptor was identified in a woman aged 45 to 65 in good health and CMV-seropositive. CDR3 amino acids: CASRGAMNTEAFF. CDR3 DNA sequence: TGTGCCAGCAGGGGAGCAATGAACACTGAAGCTTTCTTT.